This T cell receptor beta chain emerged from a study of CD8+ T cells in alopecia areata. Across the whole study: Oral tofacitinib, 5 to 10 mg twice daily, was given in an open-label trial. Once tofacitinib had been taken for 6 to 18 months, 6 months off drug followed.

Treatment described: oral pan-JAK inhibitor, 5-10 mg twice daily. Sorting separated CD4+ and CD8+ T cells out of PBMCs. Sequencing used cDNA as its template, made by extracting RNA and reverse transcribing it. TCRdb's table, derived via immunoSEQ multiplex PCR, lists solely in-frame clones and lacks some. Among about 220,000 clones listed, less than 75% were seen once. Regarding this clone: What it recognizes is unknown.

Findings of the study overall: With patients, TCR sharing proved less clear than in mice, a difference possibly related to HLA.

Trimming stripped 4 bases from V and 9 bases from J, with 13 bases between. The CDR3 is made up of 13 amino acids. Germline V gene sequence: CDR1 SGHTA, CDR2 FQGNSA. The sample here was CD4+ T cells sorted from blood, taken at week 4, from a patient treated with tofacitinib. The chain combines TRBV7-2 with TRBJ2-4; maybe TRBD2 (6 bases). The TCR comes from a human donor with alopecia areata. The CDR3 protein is CASSWLGEVIQYF. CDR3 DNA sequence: TGTGCCAGCAGCTGGCTCGGGGAGGTCATTCAGTACTTC.